This TCR beta chain was found in a study of OX40 agonist ivuxolimab in advanced cancers. Study details: Patients treated during dose escalation were battling hepatocellular carcinoma, melanoma, renal cell or head and neck cancer.

Using immunoSEQ multiplex PCR, the repertoire was profiled, and TCRdb retains in-frame clones only, with some absent. The data show about 83,000 clones, around nine tenths seen once. Germline CDR1 is ENHRY and CDR2 is SYGVKD. The V end lost 0 bases, the J end lost 8 bases, and 11 bases lay between the germline ends. The CDR3 sequence is 15 residues long. Only a few counts were recorded for this clone. Sequenced material: CD4+ or CD8+ T cells sorted from blood, taken in a trial of the OX40 agonist ivuxolimab. This chain connects TRBV10-3 to TRBJ1-6; no clear D gene. The TCR was taken from an adult with an advanced solid tumor such as melanoma, head and neck, liver or kidney cancer. The CDR3 DNA reads as TGTGCCATCAGTGAGTCTTTCAGATCGGATTCACCCCTCCACTTT. It specifies CAISESFRSDSPLHF.